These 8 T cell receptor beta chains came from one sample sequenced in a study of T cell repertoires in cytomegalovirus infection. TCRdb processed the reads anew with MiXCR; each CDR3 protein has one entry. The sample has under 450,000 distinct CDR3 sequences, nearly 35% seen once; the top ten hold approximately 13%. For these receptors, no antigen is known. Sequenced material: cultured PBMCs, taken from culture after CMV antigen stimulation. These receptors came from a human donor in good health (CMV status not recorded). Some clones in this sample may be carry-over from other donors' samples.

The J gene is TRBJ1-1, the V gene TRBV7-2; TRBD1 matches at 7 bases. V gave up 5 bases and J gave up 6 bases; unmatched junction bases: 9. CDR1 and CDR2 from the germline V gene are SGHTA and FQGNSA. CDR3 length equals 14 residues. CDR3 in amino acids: CASSPPTGVAEAFF. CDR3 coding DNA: TGTGCCAGCAGCCCCCCCACAGGGGTTGCTGAAGCTTTCTTT. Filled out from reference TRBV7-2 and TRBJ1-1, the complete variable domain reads GAGVSQSPSNKVTEKGKDVELRCDPISGHTALYWYRQSLGQGLEFLIYFQGNSAPDKSGLPSDRFSAERTGGSVSTLTIQRTQQEDSAVYLCASSPPTGVAEAFFGQGTRLTVV.

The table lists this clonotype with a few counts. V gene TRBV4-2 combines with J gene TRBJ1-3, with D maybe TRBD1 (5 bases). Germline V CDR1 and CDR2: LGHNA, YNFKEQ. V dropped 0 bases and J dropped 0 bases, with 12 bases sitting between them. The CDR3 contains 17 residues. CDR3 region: CASSQDRGIVSGNTIYF. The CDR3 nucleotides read TGTGCCAGCAGCCAAGATCGGGGGATTGTCTCTGGAAACACCATATATTTT.

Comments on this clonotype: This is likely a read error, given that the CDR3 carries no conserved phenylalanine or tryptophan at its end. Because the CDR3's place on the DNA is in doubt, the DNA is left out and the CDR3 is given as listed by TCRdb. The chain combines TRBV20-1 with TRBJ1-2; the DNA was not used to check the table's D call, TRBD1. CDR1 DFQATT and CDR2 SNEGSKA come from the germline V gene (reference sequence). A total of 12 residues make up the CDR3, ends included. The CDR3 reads CSASRQGQRNTL.

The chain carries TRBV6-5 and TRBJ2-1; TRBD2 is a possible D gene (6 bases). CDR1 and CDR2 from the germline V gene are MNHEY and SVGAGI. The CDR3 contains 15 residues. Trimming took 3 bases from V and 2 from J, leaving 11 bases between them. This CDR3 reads CASSYWAGTYNEQFF. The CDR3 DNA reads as TGTGCCAGCAGTTATTGGGCGGGAACCTACAATGAGCAGTTCTTC.

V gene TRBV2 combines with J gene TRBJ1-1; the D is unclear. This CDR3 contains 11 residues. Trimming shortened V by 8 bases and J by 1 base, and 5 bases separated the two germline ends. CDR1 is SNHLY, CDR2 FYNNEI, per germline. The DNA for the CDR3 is TGTGCCAGCCACACGAACACTGAAGCTTTCTTT. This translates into CASHTNTEAFF.

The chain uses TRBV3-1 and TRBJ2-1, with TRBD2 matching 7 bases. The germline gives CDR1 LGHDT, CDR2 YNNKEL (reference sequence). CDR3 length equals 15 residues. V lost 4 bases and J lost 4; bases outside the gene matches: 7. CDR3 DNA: TGTGCCAGCAGCCCAGCTAGCGGACTGTACAATGAGCAGTTCTTC. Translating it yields CASSPASGLYNEQFF.

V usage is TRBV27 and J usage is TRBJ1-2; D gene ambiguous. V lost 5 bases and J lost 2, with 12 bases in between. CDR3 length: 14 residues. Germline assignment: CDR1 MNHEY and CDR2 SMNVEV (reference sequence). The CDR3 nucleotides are TGTGCCAGCAGTCCCCTGGCCACAAACTATGGCTACACCTTC. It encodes CASSPLATNYGYTF.

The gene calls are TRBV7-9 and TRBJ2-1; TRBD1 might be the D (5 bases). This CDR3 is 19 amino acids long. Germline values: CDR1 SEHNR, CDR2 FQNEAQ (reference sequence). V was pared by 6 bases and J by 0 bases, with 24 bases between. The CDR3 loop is CASRRARQWIMSSYNEQFF. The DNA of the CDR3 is TGTGCCAGCAGACGTGCCCGACAGTGGATTATGAGCTCCTACAATGAGCAGTTCTTC.